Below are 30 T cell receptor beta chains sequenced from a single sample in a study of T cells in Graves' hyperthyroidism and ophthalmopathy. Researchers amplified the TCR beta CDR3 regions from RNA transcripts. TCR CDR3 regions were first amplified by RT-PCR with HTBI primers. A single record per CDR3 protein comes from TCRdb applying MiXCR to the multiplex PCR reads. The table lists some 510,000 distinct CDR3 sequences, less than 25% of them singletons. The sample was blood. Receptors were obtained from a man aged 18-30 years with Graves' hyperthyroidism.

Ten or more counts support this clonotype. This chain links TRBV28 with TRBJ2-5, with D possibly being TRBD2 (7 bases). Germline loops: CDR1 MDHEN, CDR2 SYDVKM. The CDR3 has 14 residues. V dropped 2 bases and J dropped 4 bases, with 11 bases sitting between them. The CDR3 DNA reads TGTGCCAGCAGTTTACGGGGGGCGGTAGAGACCCAGTACTTC. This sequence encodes CASSLRGAVETQYF.

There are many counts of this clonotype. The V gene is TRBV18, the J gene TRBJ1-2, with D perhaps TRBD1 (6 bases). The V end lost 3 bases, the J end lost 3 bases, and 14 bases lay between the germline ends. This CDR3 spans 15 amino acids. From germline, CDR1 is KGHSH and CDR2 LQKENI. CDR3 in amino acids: CASSPVLGQHYGYTF. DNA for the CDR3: TGTGCCAGCTCACCGGTTCTTGGACAGCACTATGGCTACACCTTC.

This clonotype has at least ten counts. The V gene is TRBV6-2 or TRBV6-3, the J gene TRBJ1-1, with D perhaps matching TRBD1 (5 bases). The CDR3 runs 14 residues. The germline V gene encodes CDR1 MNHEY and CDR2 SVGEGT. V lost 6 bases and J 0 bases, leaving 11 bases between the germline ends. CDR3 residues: CASSQLTVNTEAFF. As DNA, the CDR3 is TGTGCCAGCAGCCAGCTGACAGTGAACACTGAAGCTTTCTTT.

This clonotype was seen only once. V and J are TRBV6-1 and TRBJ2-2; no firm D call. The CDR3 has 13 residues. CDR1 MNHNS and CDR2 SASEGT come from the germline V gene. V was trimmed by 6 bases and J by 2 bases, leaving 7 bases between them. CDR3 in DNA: TGTGCCAGCAGGTCTGTTAACACCGGGGAGCTGTTTTTT. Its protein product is CASRSVNTGELFF.

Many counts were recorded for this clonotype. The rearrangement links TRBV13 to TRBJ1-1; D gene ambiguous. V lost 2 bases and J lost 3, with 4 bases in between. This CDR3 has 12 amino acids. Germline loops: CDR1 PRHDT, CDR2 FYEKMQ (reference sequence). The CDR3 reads CASSLPHTEAFF. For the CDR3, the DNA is TGTGCCAGCAGCTTACCCCACACTGAAGCTTTCTTT.

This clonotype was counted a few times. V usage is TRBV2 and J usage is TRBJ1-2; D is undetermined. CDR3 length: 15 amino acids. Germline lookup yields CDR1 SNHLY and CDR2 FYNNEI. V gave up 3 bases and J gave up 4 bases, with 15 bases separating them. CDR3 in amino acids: CASSEEVDPSYGYTF. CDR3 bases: TGTGCCAGCAGTGAGGAAGTGGACCCCAGCTATGGCTACACCTTC. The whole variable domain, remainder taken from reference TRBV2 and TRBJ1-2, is EPEVTQTPSHQVTQMGQEVILRCVPISNHLYFYWYRQILGQKVEFLVSFYNNEISEKSEIFDDQFSVERPDGSNFTLKIRSTKLEDSAMYFCASSEEVDPSYGYTFGSGTRLTVV.

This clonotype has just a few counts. CDR3 coding DNA: TGTGCCAGCAGTGATAACAGCCCCAATCAGCCCCAGCATTTT. Amino acid sequence: CASSDNSPNQPQHF. The chain couples TRBV2 to TRBJ1-5, with no clear D. V was cut by 3 bases and J by 3 bases, with 9 bases left in between. CDR3 length: 14 amino acids. Looked up from germline, CDR1 is SNHLY and CDR2 is FYNNEI.

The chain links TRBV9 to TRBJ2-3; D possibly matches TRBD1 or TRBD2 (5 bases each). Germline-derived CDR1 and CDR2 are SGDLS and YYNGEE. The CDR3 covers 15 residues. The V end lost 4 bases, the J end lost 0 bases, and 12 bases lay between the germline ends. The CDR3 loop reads CASSHSGRSTDTQYF. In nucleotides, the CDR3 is TGTGCCAGCAGCCACTCAGGGAGAAGCACAGATACGCAGTATTTT.

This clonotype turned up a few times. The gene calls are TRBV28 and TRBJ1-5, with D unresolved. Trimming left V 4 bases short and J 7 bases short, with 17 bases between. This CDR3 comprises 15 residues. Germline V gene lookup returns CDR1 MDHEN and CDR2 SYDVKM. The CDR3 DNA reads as TGTGCCAGCAGTTCCCTAGACAACCCGGAGCAGCCCCAGCATTTT. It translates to CASSSLDNPEQPQHF.

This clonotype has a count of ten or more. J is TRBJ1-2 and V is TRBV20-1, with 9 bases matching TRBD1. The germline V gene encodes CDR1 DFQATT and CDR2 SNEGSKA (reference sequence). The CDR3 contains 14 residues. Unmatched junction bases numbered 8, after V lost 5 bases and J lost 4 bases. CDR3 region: CSALRQGGFYGYTF. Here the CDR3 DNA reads TGCAGTGCTCTTCGACAGGGGGGATTCTATGGCTACACCTTC.

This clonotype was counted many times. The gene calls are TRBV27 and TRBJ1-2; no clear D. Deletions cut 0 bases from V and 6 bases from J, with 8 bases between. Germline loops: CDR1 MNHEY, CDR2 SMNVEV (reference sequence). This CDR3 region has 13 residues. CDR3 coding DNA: TGTGCCAGCAGTTTATCGGAAGGAAATGGCTACACCTTC. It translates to CASSLSEGNGYTF.

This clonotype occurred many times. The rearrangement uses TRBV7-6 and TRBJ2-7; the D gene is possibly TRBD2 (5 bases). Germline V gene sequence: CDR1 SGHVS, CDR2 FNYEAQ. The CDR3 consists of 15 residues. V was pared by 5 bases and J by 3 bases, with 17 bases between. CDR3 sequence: CASSPLPGYNYEQYF. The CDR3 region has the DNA TGTGCCAGCAGCCCCCTCCCGGGATACAACTACGAGCAGTACTTC.

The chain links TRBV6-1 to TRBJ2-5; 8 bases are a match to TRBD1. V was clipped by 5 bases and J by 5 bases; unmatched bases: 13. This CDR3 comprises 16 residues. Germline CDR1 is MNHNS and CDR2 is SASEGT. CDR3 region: CASSLRPGQGSETQYF. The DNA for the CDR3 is TGTGCCAGCAGTCTCAGGCCCGGACAGGGCAGCGAGACCCAGTACTTC.

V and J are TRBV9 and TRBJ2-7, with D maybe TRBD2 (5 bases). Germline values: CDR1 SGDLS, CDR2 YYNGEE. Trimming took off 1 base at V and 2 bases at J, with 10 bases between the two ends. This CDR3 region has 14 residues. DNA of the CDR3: TGTGCCAGCAGCGTAAGCCCCGGGACCTACGAGCAGTACTTC. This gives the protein CASSVSPGTYEQYF.

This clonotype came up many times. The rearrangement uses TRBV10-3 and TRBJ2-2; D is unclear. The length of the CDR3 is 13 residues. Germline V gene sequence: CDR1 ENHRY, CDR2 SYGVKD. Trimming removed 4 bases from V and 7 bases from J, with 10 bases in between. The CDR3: CAISVEQSGELFF. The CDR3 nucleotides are TGTGCCATCAGTGTGGAGCAGAGCGGGGAGCTGTTTTTT.

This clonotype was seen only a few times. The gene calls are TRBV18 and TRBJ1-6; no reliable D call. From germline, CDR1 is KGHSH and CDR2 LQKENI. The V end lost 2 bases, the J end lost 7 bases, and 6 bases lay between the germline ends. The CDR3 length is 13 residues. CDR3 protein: CASSPGNNSPLHF. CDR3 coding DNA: TGTGCCAGCTCACCAGGAAACAATTCACCCCTCCACTTT.

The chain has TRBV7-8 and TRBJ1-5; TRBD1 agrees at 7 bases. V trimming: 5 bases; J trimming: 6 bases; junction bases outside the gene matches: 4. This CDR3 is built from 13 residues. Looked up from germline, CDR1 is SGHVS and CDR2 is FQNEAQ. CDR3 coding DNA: TGTGCCAGCAGCAAACAGGGGCCTCAGCCCCAGCATTTT. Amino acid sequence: CASSKQGPQPQHF.

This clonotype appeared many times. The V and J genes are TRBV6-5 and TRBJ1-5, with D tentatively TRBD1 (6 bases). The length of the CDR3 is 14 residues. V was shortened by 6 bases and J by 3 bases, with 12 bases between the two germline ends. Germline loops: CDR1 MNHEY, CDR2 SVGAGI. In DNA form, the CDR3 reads TGTGCCAGCAGGAGGGGGGGAAACAATCAGCCCCAGCATTTT. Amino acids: CASRRGGNNQPQHF.

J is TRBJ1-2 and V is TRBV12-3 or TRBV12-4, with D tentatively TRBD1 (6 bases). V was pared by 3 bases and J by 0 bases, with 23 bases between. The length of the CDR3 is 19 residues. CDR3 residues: CASSFGLNLPGHSNYGYTF. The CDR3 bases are TGTGCCAGCAGTTTTGGGTTAAACTTACCGGGACATTCTAACTATGGCTACACCTTC.

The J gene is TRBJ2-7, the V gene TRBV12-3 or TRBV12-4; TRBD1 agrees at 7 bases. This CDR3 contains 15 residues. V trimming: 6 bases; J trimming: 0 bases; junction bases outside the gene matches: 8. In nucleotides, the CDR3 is TGTGCCAGCAGGGAGACAGGGCTTAGCTCCTACGAGCAGTACTTC. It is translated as CASRETGLSSYEQYF.

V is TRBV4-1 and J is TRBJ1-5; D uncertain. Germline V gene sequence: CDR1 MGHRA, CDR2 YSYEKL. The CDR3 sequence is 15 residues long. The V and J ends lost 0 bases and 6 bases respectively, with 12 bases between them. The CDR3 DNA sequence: TGCGCCAGCAGCCAAGATAGTGCGGGTGGTCAGCCCCAGCATTTT. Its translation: CASSQDSAGGQPQHF.

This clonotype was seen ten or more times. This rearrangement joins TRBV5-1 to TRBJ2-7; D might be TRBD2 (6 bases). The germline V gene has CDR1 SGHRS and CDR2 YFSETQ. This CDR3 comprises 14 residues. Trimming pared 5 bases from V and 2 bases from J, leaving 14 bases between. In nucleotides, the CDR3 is TGCGCCAGCAGAGGGACTGGCGGGCCCTACGAGCAGTACTTC. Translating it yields CASRGTGGPYEQYF.

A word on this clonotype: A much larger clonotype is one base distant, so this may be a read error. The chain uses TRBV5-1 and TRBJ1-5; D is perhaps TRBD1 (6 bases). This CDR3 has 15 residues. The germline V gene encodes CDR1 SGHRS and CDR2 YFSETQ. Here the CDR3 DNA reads TGCACCAGCAGCTTGGGCACAGGGAGTGGCCAGCCCCAGCATTTT. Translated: CTSSLGTGSGQPQHF.

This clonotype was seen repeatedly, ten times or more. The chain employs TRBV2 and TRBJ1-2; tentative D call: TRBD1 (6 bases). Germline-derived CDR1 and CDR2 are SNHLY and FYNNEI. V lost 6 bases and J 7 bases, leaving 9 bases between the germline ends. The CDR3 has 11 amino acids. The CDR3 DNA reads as TGTGCCAGCAGACAGGGATGTGGCTACACCTTC. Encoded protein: CASRQGCGYTF.

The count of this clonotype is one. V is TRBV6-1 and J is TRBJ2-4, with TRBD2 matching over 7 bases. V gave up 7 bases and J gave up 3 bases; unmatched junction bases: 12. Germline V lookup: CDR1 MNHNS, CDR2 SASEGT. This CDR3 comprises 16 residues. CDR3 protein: CASNMGGGGNKNIQYF. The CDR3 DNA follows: TGTGCCAGCAACATGGGGGGGGGTGGTAACAAAAACATTCAGTACTTC.

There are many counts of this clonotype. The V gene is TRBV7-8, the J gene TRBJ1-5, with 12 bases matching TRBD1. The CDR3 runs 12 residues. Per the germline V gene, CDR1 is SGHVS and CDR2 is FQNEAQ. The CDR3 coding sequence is TGTGCTACTGGGACAGGGGGCCAGCCCCAGCATTTT. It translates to CATGTGGQPQHF.

This CDR3 reads CASSRYTGTVLAGYTF. The CDR3 nucleotides are TGTGCCAGCAGCCGTTATACAGGGACCGTCCTCGCTGGCTACACCTTC. The rearrangement links TRBV14 to TRBJ1-2; TRBD1 is a possible D gene (6 bases). CDR1 is SGHDN and CDR2 is FVKESK in the germline V gene. This CDR3 spans 16 amino acids. V was trimmed by 4 bases and J by 7 bases, leaving 22 bases between them.

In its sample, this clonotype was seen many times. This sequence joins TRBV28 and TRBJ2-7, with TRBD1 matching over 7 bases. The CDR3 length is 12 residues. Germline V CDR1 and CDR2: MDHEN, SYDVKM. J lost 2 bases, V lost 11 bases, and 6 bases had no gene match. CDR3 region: CACNRGPYEQYF. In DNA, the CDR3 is TGTGCCTGTAACAGGGGCCCCTACGAGCAGTACTTC.

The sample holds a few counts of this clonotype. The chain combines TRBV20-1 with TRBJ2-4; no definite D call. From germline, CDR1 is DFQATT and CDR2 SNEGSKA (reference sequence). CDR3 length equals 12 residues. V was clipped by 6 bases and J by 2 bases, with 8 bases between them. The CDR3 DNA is TGCAGTGCCCCCGGGCCCAAAAACATTCAGTACTTC. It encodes CSAPGPKNIQYF.

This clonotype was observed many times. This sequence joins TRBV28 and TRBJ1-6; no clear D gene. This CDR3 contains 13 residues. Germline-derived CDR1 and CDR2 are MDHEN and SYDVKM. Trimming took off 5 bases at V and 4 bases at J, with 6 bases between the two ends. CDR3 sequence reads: CASSVGYNSPLHF. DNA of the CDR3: TGTGCCAGCAGTGTGGGTTATAATTCACCCCTCCACTTT.